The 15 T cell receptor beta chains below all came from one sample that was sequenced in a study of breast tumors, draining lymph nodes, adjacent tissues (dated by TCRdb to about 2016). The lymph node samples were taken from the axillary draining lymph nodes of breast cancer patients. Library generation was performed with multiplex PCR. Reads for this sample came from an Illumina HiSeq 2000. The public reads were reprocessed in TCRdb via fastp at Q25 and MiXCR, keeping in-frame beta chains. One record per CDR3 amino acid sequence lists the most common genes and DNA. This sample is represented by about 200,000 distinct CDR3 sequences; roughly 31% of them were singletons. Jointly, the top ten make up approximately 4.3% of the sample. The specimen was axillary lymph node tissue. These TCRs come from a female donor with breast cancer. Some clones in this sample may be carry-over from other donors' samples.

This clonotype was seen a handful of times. CDR3 sequence (DNA): TGCGCCAGCAGCCCCGACGGGGATAGGGCTTTCTTT. Its translation: CASSPDGDRAFF. This chain links TRBV4-1 with TRBJ1-1, with no clear D. Germline-derived CDR1 and CDR2 are MGHRA and YSYEKL. There are 12 residues in the CDR3. V lost 4 bases and J 11 bases, leaving 14 bases between the germline ends.

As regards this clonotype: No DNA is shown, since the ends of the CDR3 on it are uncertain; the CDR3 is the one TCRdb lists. The CDR3 reads CSASPNVLYEQYFGPGSLIF. The chain carries TRBV20-1 and TRBJ2-1; TRBD1 was called by the table and not checked on the DNA. Looked up from germline, CDR1 is DFQATT and CDR2 is SNEGSKA (reference sequence). The length of the CDR3 is 20 amino acids, counting both ends.

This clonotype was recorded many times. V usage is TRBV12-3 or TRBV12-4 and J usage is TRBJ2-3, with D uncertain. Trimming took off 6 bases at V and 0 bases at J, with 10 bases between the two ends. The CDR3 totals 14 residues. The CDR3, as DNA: TGTGCCAGCAGGAATAGGGAAAGCACAGATACGCAGTATTTT. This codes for CASRNRESTDTQYF.

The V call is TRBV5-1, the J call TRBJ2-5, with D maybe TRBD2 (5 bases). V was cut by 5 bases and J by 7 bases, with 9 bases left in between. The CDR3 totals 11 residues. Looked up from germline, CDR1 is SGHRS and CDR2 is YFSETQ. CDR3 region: CASRLAGTQYF. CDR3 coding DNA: TGCGCCAGCAGACTCGCGGGGACCCAGTACTTC.

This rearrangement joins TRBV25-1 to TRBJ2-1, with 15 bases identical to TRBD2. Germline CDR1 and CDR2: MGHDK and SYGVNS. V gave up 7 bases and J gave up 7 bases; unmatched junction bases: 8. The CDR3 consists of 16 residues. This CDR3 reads CASTRGLAGGSNEQFF. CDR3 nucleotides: TGTGCCAGCACCCGGGGACTAGCGGGGGGTAGTAATGAGCAGTTCTTC.

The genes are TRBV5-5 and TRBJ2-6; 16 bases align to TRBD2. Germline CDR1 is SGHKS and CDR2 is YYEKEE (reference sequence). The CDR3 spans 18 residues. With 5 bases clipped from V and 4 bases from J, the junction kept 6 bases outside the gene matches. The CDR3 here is CASSSGTSGRGGANVLTF. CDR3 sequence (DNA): TGTGCCAGCAGTTCCGGGACTAGCGGGAGGGGCGGGGCCAACGTCCTGACTTTC.

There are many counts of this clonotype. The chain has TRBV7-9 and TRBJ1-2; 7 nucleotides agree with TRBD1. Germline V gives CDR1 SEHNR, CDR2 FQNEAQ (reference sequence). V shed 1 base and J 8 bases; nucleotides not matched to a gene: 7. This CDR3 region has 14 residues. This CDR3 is CASSLEGARGGYTF. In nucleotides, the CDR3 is TGTGCCAGCAGCTTAGAGGGGGCGCGAGGAGGCTACACCTTC.

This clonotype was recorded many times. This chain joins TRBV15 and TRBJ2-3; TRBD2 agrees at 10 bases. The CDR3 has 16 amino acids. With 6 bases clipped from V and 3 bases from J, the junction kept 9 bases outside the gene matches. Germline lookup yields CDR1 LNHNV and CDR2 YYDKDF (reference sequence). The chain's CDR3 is CATSFSGRLGTDTQYF. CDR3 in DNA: TGTGCCACCAGTTTTAGCGGGAGGTTGGGTACAGATACGCAGTATTTT.

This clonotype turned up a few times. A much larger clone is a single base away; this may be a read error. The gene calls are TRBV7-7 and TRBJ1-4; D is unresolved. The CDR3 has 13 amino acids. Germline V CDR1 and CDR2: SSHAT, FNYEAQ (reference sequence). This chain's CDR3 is CASSSTTNEELFF. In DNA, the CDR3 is TGTGCTAGCAGCTCAACAACTAATGAAGAACTGTTTTTT. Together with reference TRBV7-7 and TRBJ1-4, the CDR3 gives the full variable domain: GAGVSQSPRYKVTKRGQDVTLRCDPISSHATLYWYQQALGQGPEFLTYFNYEAQPDKSGLPSDRFSAERPEGSISTLTIQRTEQRDSAMYRCASSSTTNEELFFGSGTQLSVL.

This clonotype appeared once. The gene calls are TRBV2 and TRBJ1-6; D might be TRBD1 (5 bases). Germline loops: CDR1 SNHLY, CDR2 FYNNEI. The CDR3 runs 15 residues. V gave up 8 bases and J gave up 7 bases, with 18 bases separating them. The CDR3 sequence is CASGVRGGANSPLHF. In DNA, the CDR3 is TGTGCCAGCGGGGTGAGGGGAGGGGCAAATTCACCCCTCCACTTT.

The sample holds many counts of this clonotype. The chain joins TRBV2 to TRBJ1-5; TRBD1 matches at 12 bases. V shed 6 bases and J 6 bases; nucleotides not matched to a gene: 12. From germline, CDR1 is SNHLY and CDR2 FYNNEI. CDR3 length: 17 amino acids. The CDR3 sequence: CASRGTGGRGIGQPQHF. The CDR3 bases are TGTGCCAGCAGAGGGACAGGGGGCAGGGGGATCGGTCAGCCCCAGCATTTT.

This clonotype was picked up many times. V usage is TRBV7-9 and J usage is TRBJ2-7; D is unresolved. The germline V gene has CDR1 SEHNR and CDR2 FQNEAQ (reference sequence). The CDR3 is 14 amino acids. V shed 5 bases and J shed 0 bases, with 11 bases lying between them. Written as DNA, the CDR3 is TGTGCCAGCAGCCGCTCCCCCCTCTCCTACGAGCAGTACTTC. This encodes CASSRSPLSYEQYF.

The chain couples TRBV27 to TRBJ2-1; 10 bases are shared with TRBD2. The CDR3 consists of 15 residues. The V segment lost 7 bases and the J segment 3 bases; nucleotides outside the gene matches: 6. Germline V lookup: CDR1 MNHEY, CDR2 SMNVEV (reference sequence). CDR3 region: CASKVLAGVYNEQFF. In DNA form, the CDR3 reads TGTGCCAGCAAGGTTCTAGCGGGAGTCTACAATGAGCAGTTCTTC.

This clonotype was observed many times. CDR3 loop: CASSEGGPSYNEQFF. The DNA of the CDR3 is TGTGCCAGCAGCGAGGGGGGCCCTTCCTACAATGAGCAGTTCTTC. The rearrangement uses TRBV14 and TRBJ2-1; possibly TRBD1 or TRBD2 for D (6 bases each). Trimming pared 5 bases from V and 1 base from J, leaving 12 bases between. This CDR3 has 15 amino acids. Per the germline V gene, CDR1 is SGHDN and CDR2 is FVKESK.

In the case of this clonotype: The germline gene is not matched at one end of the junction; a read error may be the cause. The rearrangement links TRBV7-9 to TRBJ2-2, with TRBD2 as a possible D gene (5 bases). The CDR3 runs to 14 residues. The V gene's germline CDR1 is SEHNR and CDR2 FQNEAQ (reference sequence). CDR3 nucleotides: TGTGCCAGCAAGCCGGGTCCGAACACCGGGGAGCCGTTTTTT. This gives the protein CASKPGPNTGEPFF.